This T cell receptor (beta chain) was identified during a study of T cells after yellow fever vaccination. Findings and caveats of the study: The secondary response was weaker, and its peak arrived faster, on day 5 versus 15. A minor fraction of clonotypes spanned both CD4 and CD8 compartments.

This clonotype has more than one count but fewer than ten. Antigen: not known. Universal primer sites and UMIs were introduced during 5'RACE template-switching synthesis of TCR cDNA. Using its own MiXCR run on the 5' RACE reads, TCRdb lists one record per CDR3 protein. The sample carries a few hundred thousand distinct CDR3 sequences, approximately 4.3% recorded once. The specimen was PBMCs, collected 15 days after the yellow fever booster vaccination. The sequence was obtained from a man aged 18 to 30 who received the YFV17D yellow fever vaccine.

The CDR3 here is CATSDGASSNYGYTF. As DNA, the CDR3 is TGTGCCACCAGTGATGGAGCAAGTTCTAACTATGGCTACACCTTC. The chain uses TRBV24-1 and TRBJ1-2, with D unclear. The CDR3 is 15 residues long. V was cut by 3 bases and J by 0 bases, with 10 bases left in between. Per germline, CDR1 KGHDR and CDR2 SFDVKD.